These 8 T cell receptor beta chains share one sample of origin, sequenced in a study of blood T cell repertoires in COVID-19 (TCRdb year 2020). Library preparation was by the immunoSEQ multiplex PCR assay. This immuneACCESS table, as held by TCRdb, lists in-frame sequences with V and J called but not all clones. Of the missing ones, under half trace to an unresolved V gene in checked studies; the others have no known cause. The sample table lists more than 95,000 clones, roughly 81% of them with a count of one. The top ten hold 7.5% to 10% of the sample. The sequenced material came from peripheral blood. All receptors come from a woman aged 70 to 79 with acute or convalescent COVID-19.

The chain uses TRBV6-5 and TRBJ1-2, with no clear D. CDR1 and CDR2 from the germline V gene are MNHEY and SVGAGI. The CDR3 is 13 residues long. Trimming shortened V by 2 bases and J by 7 bases, and 11 bases separated the two germline ends. The CDR3 DNA reads TGTGCCAGCAGTTACACCCCGGAGGGTGGCTACACCTTC. It is translated as CASSYTPEGGYTF.

The chain combines TRBV19 with TRBJ1-5; no clear D. The CDR3 is 14 residues long. V lost 4 bases and J 0 bases, leaving 7 bases between the germline ends. Germline assignment: CDR1 LNHDA and CDR2 SQIVND (reference sequence). CDR3 nucleotide sequence: TGTGCCAGTAGTAAAGGAGATAGCAATCAGCCCCAGCATTTT. This codes for CASSKGDSNQPQHF. The variable domain in full, with the rest retrieved from reference TRBV19 and TRBJ1-5, is DGGITQSPKYLFRKEGQNVTLSCEQNLNHDAMYWYRQDPGQGLRLIYYSQIVNDFQKGDIAEGYSVSREKKESFPLTVTSAQKNPTAFYLCASSKGDSNQPQHFGDGTRLSIL.

This chain connects TRBV19 to TRBJ2-7; TRBD1 matches at 10 bases. The CDR3 has 15 amino acids. The V and J ends lost 5 bases and 6 bases, in that order; junction bases with no gene match: 10. CDR1 and CDR2 (germline): LNHDA, SQIVND (reference sequence). CDR3 bases: TGTGCCAGTAGTCCCCGACAGGGGGCGGTTAGCGAGCAGTACTTC. The encoded protein is CASSPRQGAVSEQYF.

With respect to this clone: Different DNA sequences within this sample yield the same CDR3. This chain links TRBV6-5 with TRBJ1-2; D ambiguous. The CDR3 consists of 13 residues. Germline assignment: CDR1 MNHEY and CDR2 SVGAGI. Trimming stripped 0 bases from V and 8 bases from J, with 10 bases between. The CDR3 DNA sequence: TGTGCCAGCAGTTACTCACGAGGCGGCGGCTACACCTTC. This gives the protein CASSYSRGGGYTF.

In DNA, the CDR3 is TGTGCCTGGAGGGGGGGACAGGGGCCCAATCAGCCCCAGCATTTT. The encoded protein is CAWRGGQGPNQPQHF. V is TRBV30 and J is TRBJ1-5; 10 nucleotides line up with TRBD1. CDR1 GTSNPN and CDR2 SVGIG come from the germline V gene (reference sequence). The CDR3 extends over 15 amino acids. The J segment lost 3 bases and the V segment lost 3 bases, leaving 5 bases of the junction unmatched.

The V and J genes are TRBV29-1 and TRBJ2-7; 11 nucleotides agree with TRBD1. Trimming cost V 2 bases and J 2 bases; bases outside gene matches: 2. This CDR3 has 14 amino acids. From germline, CDR1 is SQVTM and CDR2 ANQGSEA. As DNA, the CDR3 is TGCAGCGTTGAAAAGGGACAGGGGGCCTACGAGCAGTACTTC. Residues: CSVEKGQGAYEQYF.

J is TRBJ2-2 and V is TRBV30; 13 bases match TRBD2. After removal of 3 bases from V and 6 bases from J, the junction contained 10 bases not matched to a gene. CDR1 GTSNPN and CDR2 SVGIG come from the germline V gene (reference sequence). The CDR3 consists of 17 residues. The DNA for the CDR3 is TGTGCCTGGAGGGGGACTAGCGGGGTCCTTCCGTCCGGGGAGCTGTTTTTT. It encodes CAWRGTSGVLPSGELFF.

The rearrangement joins TRBV3-1 (or the pseudogene TRBV3-2) to TRBJ2-6; D unclear. Germline V lookup: CDR1 LGHDT, CDR2 YNNKEL (reference sequence). The CDR3 sequence is 16 residues long. The V gene lost 3 bases and the J gene lost 0 bases, with 9 bases spanning the gap. The chain's CDR3 is CASSQGSYSGANVLTF. The CDR3 coding sequence is TGTGCCAGCAGCCAGGGCAGCTACTCTGGGGCCAACGTCCTGACTTTC.